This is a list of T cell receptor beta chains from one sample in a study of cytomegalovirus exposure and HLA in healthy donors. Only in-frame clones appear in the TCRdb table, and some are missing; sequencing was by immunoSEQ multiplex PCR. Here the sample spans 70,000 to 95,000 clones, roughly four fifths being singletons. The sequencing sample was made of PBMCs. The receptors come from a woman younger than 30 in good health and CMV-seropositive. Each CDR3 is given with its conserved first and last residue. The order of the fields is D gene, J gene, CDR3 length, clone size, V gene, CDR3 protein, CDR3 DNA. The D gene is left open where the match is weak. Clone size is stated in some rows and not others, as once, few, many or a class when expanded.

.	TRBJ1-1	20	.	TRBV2	CASSERGGMTVRHRNTEAFF	TGTGCCAGCAGTGAAAGGGGTGGTATGACAGTGAGGCACAGGAACACTGAAGCTTTCTTT
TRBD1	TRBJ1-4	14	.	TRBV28	CASSGTGVSEKLFF	TGTGCCAGCAGTGGGACAGGGGTCTCGGAAAAACTGTTTTTT
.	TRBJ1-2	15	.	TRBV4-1	CASSQDRGRGYGYTF	TGCGCCAGCAGCCAAGACAGGGGCCGAGGCTATGGCTACACCTTC
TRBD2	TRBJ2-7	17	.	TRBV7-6	CASSSTGVSGRSGEQYF	TGTGCCAGCAGCTCCACAGGTGTTAGCGGGAGATCGGGTGAGCAGTACTTC
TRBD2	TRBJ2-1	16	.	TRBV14	CASSQPSGSVYNEQFF	TGTGCCAGCAGCCAGCCTAGCGGGAGTGTCTACAATGAGCAGTTCTTC
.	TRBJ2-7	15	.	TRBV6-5	CASSYSPQGTYEQYF	TGTGCCAGCAGTTACTCACCCCAGGGAACCTACGAGCAGTACTTC
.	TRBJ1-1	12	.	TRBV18	CASSPTQREAFF	TGTGCCAGCTCACCGACGCAGAGGGAAGCTTTCTTT
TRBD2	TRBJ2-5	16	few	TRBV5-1	CASSPHRGGLGETQYF	TGCGCCAGCAGCCCCCACCGGGGAGGGCTCGGAGAGACCCAGTACTTC
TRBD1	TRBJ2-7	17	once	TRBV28	CASSPPPGTGVENEQYF	TGTGCCAGCAGTCCTCCCCCCGGGACAGGGGTAGAAAACGAGCAGTACTTC
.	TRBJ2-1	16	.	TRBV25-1	CASSEYMEVSYNEQFF	TGTGCCAGCAGTGAATACATGGAGGTATCCTACAATGAGCAGTTCTTC
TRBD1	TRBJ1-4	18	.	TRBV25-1	CASSAHLDPGQGNEKLFF	TGTGCCAGCAGTGCCCACTTGGATCCGGGACAGGGCAATGAAAAACTGTTTTTT
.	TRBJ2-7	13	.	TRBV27	CASSSSSSGEQYF	TGTGCCAGCAGTTCGAGCTCCTCGGGGGAGCAGTACTTC
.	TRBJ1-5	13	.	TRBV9	CASSAGIHQPQHF	TGTGCCAGCAGCGCCGGGATCCATCAGCCCCAGCATTTT
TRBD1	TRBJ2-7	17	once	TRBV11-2	CASSQQGANSYFDEQYF	TGTGCCAGCAGCCAACAGGGGGCAAACTCCTACTTCGACGAGCAGTACTTC
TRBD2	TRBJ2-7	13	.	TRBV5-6	CASSLLAGYEQYF	TGTGCCAGCAGCTTGTTAGCGGGTTACGAGCAGTACTTC
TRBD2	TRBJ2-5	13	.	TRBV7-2	CASSRGGEETQYF	TGTGCCAGCAGCCGCGGGGGAGAAGAGACCCAGTACTTC
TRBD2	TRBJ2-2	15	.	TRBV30	CAWSRLAGIAGELFF	TGTGCCTGGAGCAGACTAGCGGGAATCGCCGGGGAGCTGTTTTTT
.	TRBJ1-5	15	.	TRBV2	CASNGLRGSNQPQHF	TGTGCCAGCAATGGCCTAAGGGGAAGCAATCAGCCCCAGCATTTT
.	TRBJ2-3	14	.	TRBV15	CATAFLESTDTQYF	TGTGCCACCGCGTTTCTGGAGAGCACAGATACGCAGTATTTT
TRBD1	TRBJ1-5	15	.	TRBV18	CASSPFGTDNQPQHF	TGTGCCAGCTCACCGTTTGGGACAGATAATCAGCCCCAGCATTTT
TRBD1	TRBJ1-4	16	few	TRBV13	CASSLGLGQTNEKLFF	TGTGCCAGCAGCTTAGGCCTGGGACAGACTAATGAAAAACTGTTTTTT
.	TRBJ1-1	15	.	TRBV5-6	CASSPYPARETEAFF	TGTGCCAGCAGCCCGTACCCGGCCAGGGAAACTGAAGCTTTCTTT
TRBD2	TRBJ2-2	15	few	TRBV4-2	CASRGAGEVFGELFF	TGTGCCAGCAGAGGAGCGGGAGAGGTGTTCGGGGAGCTGTTTTTT
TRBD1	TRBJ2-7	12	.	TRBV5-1	CASSTGGHEQYF	TGCGCCAGCAGCACAGGGGGTCACGAGCAGTACTTC
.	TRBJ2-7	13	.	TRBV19	CASSELPTYEQYF	TGTGCCAGTAGTGAATTACCTACCTACGAGCAGTACTTC
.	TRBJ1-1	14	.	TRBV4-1	CASSQAMVVAEAFF	TGCGCCAGCAGCCAAGCTATGGTCGTGGCTGAAGCTTTCTTT
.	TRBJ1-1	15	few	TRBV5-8	CASSFPYDRNTEAFF	TGTGCCAGCAGCTTCCCTTACGACAGGAACACTGAAGCTTTCTTT
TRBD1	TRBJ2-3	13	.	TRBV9	CASSTGVTDTQYF	TGTGCCAGCAGTACAGGGGTCACAGATACGCAGTATTTT
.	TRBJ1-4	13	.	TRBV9	CASSVEGDEKLFF	TGTGCCAGCAGCGTGGAAGGGGATGAAAAACTGTTTTTT
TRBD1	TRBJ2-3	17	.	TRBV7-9	CASSLASRGFGTDTQYF	TGTGCCAGCAGCTTAGCCTCCAGGGGGTTTGGCACAGATACGCAGTATTTT
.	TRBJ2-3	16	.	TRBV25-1	CASSEYGDSVTDTQYF	TGTGCCAGCAGTGAATATGGAGACAGTGTCACAGATACGCAGTATTTT
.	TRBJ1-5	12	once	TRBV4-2	CASSLINQPQHF	TGTGCCAGCAGCCTAATCAATCAGCCCCAGCATTTT
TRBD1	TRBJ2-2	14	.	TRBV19	CASSGTVSSGELFF	TGTGCCAGTAGTGGGACAGTTTCCTCCGGGGAGCTGTTTTTT
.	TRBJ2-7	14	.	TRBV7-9	CASSLGRGKNEQYF	TGTGCCAGCAGCTTGGGCAGGGGCAAGAACGAGCAGTACTTC
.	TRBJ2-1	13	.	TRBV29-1	CSVMEFGSNEQFF	TGCAGCGTGATGGAGTTCGGGAGTAATGAGCAGTTCTTC
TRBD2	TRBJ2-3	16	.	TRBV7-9	CASSPPSGRAPDTQYF	TGTGCCAGCAGCCCCCCGAGCGGGAGGGCCCCAGATACGCAGTATTTT
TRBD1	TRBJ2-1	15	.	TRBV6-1	CASSVIGGSYNEQFF	TGTGCCAGCAGCGTGATAGGGGGCAGCTACAATGAGCAGTTCTTC
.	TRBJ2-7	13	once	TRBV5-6	CASSLSGYHEQYF	TGTGCCAGCAGCTTGTCGGGGTACCACGAGCAGTACTTC
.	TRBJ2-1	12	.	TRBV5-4	CASSATSNEQFF	TGTGCCAGCAGCGCCACGAGCAATGAGCAGTTCTTC
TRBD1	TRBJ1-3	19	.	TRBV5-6	CASSFGGEIQGSSGNTIYF	TGTGCCAGCAGCTTCGGGGGAGAGATACAGGGGAGCTCTGGAAACACCATATATTTT
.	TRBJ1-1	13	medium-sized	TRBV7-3	CASSLSVNTEAFF	TGTGCCAGCAGCTTATCAGTTAACACTGAAGCTTTCTTT
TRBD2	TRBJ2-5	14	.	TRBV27	CASSPFGGGETQYF	TGTGCCAGCAGTCCCTTCGGGGGAGGGGAGACCCAGTACTTC
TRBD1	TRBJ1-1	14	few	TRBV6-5	CASSYIDREGKAFF	TGTGCCAGCAGTTACATCGACAGGGAAGGGAAAGCTTTCTTT
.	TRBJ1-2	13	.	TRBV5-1	CASSSDTQNGYTF	TGCGCCAGCAGCTCCGATACGCAGAATGGCTACACCTTC
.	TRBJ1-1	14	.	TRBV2	CATRGRALNTEAFF	TGTGCCACCCGGGGGAGGGCACTGAACACTGAAGCTTTCTTT
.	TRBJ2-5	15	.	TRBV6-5	CASSSLGPSQETQYF	TGTGCCAGCAGTTCCTTGGGGCCCTCACAAGAGACCCAGTACTTC
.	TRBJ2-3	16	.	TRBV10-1	CASSEWATQSTDTQYF	TGCGCCAGCAGTGAGTGGGCGACACAGAGCACAGATACGCAGTATTTT
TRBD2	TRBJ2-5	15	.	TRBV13	CASSIGTSGGNTQYF	TGTGCCAGCAGCATCGGGACTAGCGGGGGGAATACCCAGTACTTC
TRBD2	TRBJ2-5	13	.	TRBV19	CASSFGLAETQYF	TGTGCCAGTAGTTTCGGACTAGCGGAGACCCAGTACTTC
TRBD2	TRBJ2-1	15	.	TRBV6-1	CASSQGLADYNEQFF	TGTGCCAGCAGCCAGGGACTAGCGGACTACAATGAGCAGTTCTTC
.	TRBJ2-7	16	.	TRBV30	CAWRPKGQPAPYEQYF	TGTGCCTGGAGACCTAAGGGGCAACCAGCTCCCTACGAGCAGTACTTC
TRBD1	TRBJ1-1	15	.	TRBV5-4	CASSLLDRQNTEAFF	TGTGCCAGCAGCTTATTGGACAGGCAAAACACTGAAGCTTTCTTT
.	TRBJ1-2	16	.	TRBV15	CATSRERAHLNYGYTF	TGTGCCACCAGCAGAGAGAGGGCGCATCTTAACTATGGCTACACCTTC
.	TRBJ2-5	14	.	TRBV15	CATSREGLRETQYF	TGTGCCACCAGCAGAGAGGGGCTGCGGGAGACCCAGTACTTC
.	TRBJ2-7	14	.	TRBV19	CASSIGPDSYEQYF	TGTGCCAGTAGTATAGGTCCGGACAGCTACGAGCAGTACTTC
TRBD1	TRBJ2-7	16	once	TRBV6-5	CASSYFPGQGSYEQYF	TGTGCCAGCAGTTACTTTCCGGGACAGGGTAGCTACGAGCAGTACTTC
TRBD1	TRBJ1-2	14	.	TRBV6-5	CASSTIRGTYGYTF	TGTGCCAGCAGTACTATCAGGGGGACCTATGGCTACACCTTC
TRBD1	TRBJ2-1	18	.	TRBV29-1	CSVVKGTGMSSSYNEQFF	TGCAGCGTTGTGAAAGGGACAGGGATGTCAAGCTCCTACAATGAGCAGTTCTTC